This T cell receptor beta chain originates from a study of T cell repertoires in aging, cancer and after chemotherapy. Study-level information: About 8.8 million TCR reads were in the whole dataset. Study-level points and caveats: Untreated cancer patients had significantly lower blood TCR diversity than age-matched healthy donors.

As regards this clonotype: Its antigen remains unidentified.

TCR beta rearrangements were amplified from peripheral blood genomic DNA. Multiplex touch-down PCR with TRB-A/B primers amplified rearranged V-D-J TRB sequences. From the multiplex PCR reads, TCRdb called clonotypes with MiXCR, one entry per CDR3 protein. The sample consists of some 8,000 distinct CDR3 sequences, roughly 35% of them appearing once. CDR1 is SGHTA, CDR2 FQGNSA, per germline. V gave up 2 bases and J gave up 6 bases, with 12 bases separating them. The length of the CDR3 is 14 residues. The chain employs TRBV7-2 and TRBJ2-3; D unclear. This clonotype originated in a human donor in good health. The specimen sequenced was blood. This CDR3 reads CASSLLPDPDTQYF. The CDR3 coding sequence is TGTGCCAGCAGCTTACTGCCCGACCCGGATACGCAGTATTTT.